Presented here are 12 T cell receptor beta chains from one specimen sequenced in a study of blood T cell repertoires in COVID-19. Here immunoSEQ multiplex PCR was the method, and the copy in TCRdb shows in-frame clones only, minus some. The profile shows fewer than 450,000 clones, around 91% of them singletons. The sequenced material came from peripheral blood. The source is a woman younger than 30 who had recovered from COVID-19.

The genes are TRBV4-2 and TRBJ2-1, with TRBD2 matching 10 bases. Germline V lookup: CDR1 LGHNA, CDR2 YNFKEQ. This CDR3 has 16 amino acids. J gave up 9 bases and V 0 bases, and 8 bases lay outside the gene matches. CDR3 in amino acids: CASSQDWLAGAAEQFF. CDR3 DNA: TGTGCCAGCAGCCAAGATTGGCTAGCGGGAGCCGCTGAGCAGTTCTTC.

The V gene is TRBV19, the J gene TRBJ1-1; 7 bases line up with TRBD1. V trimming: 6 bases; J trimming: 4 bases; junction bases outside the gene matches: 14. The germline V gene has CDR1 LNHDA and CDR2 SQIVND (reference sequence). This CDR3 contains 16 residues. CDR3 DNA sequence: TGTGCCAGTAGCCCTCACCCTGTGGGACAGTCCACTGAAGCTTTCTTT. It is translated as CASSPHPVGQSTEAFF.

The rearrangement uses TRBV23-1 and TRBJ2-2; 11 nucleotides match TRBD1. TRBV23-1 is filed as an ORF, its function uncertain. V shed 3 bases, J shed 2 bases, and the junction held 5 bases outside the gene matches. This CDR3 has 17 amino acids. In nucleotides, the CDR3 is TGCGCCAGCAGTCACCACGGACAGGGGGCAAACACCGGGGAGCTGTTTTTT. This codes for CASSHHGQGANTGELFF.

The genes are TRBV19 and TRBJ1-2; D is possibly TRBD1 (6 bases). The CDR3 is 13 residues long. The germline V and J ends were trimmed by 2 bases and 3 bases, with 7 bases remaining between them. The germline V gene encodes CDR1 LNHDA and CDR2 SQIVND (reference sequence). CDR3 coding DNA: TGTGCCAGTAGTATAACAGGGTACTATGGCTACACCTTC. Its translation: CASSITGYYGYTF.

This chain links TRBV12-3 or TRBV12-4 with TRBJ1-2, with 7 bases aligning to TRBD1. Trimming removed 7 bases from V and 6 bases from J; junction bases left unmatched: 8. This CDR3 has 13 amino acids. The chain's CDR3 is CASTQTGTHGYTF. Here the CDR3 DNA reads TGTGCCAGCACCCAGACAGGGACCCATGGCTACACCTTC.

The chain combines TRBV4-2 with TRBJ2-1; 12 nucleotides align to TRBD2. The CDR3 has 18 amino acids. Germline CDR1 reads LGHNA; CDR2 reads YNFKEQ. The J segment lost 7 bases and the V segment lost 1 base, leaving 11 bases of the junction unmatched. The CDR3 DNA follows: TGTGCCAGCAGCCAAGCCTTCTCTAGCGGGAGGGCCGGGAATGAGCAGTTCTTC. It translates to CASSQAFSSGRAGNEQFF.

V gene TRBV2 combines with J gene TRBJ1-2; 8 bases map to TRBD1. V trimming: 3 bases; J trimming: 0 bases; junction bases outside the gene matches: 9. The germline V gene has CDR1 SNHLY and CDR2 FYNNEI. This CDR3 spans 17 amino acids. CDR3 DNA sequence: TGTGCCAGCAGTGAGAAGGACAGGGCGTCTTCTAACTATGGCTACACCTTC. Its translation: CASSEKDRASSNYGYTF. The entire variable domain, with the rest obtained from reference TRBV2 and TRBJ1-2, is as follows: EPEVTQTPSHQVTQMGQEVILRCVPISNHLYFYWYRQILGQKVEFLVSFYNNEISEKSEIFDDQFSVERPDGSNFTLKIRSTKLEDSAMYFCASSEKDRASSNYGYTFGSGTRLTVV.

In DNA form, the CDR3 reads TGTGCCAGCAGCTTAGGACAAAGGGGTACCGAGCAGTACGTC. Translation gives CASSLGQRGTEQYV. The chain couples TRBV11-2 to TRBJ2-7, with D tentatively TRBD1 (5 bases). Germline loops: CDR1 SGHAT, CDR2 FQNNGV. Trimming took 1 base from V and 6 from J, leaving 13 bases between them. There are 14 residues in the CDR3.

This chain links TRBV11-3 with TRBJ2-5; tentative D call: TRBD1 (5 bases). Trimming removed 1 base from V and 1 base from J, with 10 bases in between. CDR1 and CDR2 from the germline V gene are SGHNT and YENEEA. The CDR3 contains 15 residues. CDR3 region: CASSLAGQGQETQYF. The CDR3 DNA reads as TGTGCCAGCAGCTTAGCTGGGCAGGGCCAAGAGACCCAGTACTTC.

This clone is a singleton in its sample. The chain uses TRBV4-1 and TRBJ1-2, with TRBD1 identical over 8 bases. Looked up from germline, CDR1 is MGHRA and CDR2 is YSYEKL. V shed 1 base, J shed 7 bases, and the junction held 5 bases outside the gene matches. The CDR3 runs 14 residues. CDR3 amino acids: CASSQADRVPGYTF. The CDR3 nucleotides are TGCGCCAGCAGCCAAGCGGACAGGGTTCCTGGCTACACCTTC.

This chain uses TRBV19 with TRBJ1-2, with TRBD1 matching over 9 bases. Germline CDR1 LNHDA, CDR2 SQIVND (reference sequence). The junction had 5 bases not matched to a gene; V was cut back by 6 bases and J by 6 bases. The CDR3 totals 13 residues. DNA for the CDR3: TGTGCCAGTAGCACAGGGGGCTGGAATGGCTACACCTTC. This codes for CASSTGGWNGYTF.

The chain uses TRBV28 and TRBJ2-1; 9 bases match TRBD1. Per germline, CDR1 MDHEN and CDR2 SYDVKM. V trimming: 2 bases; J trimming: 6 bases; junction bases outside the gene matches: 5. The CDR3 has 15 amino acids. CDR3 nucleotides: TGTGCCAGCAGTTTACCGGGACAGGGCGTCAATGAGCAGTTCTTC. Its protein is CASSLPGQGVNEQFF.